Below, one T cell receptor (beta chain) is given with its context. Its antigen is as yet unknown. The data stem from a study of radiotherapy plus CTLA-4 blockade in lung cancer. Study-wide background: Objective responses emerged in about 20% of patients, and 31% attained disease control.

The repertoire was sequenced with immunoSEQ multiplex PCR; TCRdb's copy has only in-frame clones and lacks some. This sample has some 66,000 clones, with approximately 80% found just once. Focal radiation with ipilimumab CTLA-4 blockade was given to patients with chemo-refractory metastatic non-small-cell lung cancer. The germline gives CDR1 MGHRA, CDR2 YSYEKL. The CDR3 length is 16 residues. J was trimmed by 6 bases and V by 4 bases; bases with no gene match: 10. Study conclusions and caveats: Clones derived from tumor TCRs expanded in blood after radiotherapy plus ipilimumab. Reportedly, early blood T cell clone dynamics best predicted response, with interferon-beta.

Sequencing was performed on peripheral blood, taken from a patient treated with radiotherapy plus ipilimumab. The receptor's source is a human donor with non-small cell lung cancer who had a partial response to radiotherapy plus ipilimumab. The V call is TRBV4-1, the J call TRBJ2-7, with TRBD2 matching over 12 bases. In nucleotides, the CDR3 is TGCGCCAGCAGCCTCTCTCCTAGCGGGAGGGCCTTCGAGCAGTACTTC. Amino acids: CASSLSPSGRAFEQYF.